These 27 T cell receptor beta chains were sequenced from one sample in a study of cytomegalovirus exposure and HLA in healthy donors. The PCR was carried out with 60 Vbeta primers and 13 Jbeta primers. Repertoires were generated with immunoSEQ multiplex PCR, while TCRdb's copy carries only in-frame clones and drops some. Among about 110,000 clones listed, roughly 87% were seen once. The sequencing input was PBMCs. These receptor sequences come from a man under 40 in good health and CMV-seropositive.

This clone was counted only a few times. The gene calls are TRBV5-1 and TRBJ2-3, with D possibly being TRBD2 (6 bases). V was clipped by 0 bases and J by 2 bases, with 13 bases between them. CDR3 length: 16 residues. Germline loops: CDR1 SGHRS, CDR2 YFSETQ. DNA for the CDR3: TGCGCCAGCAGCTTGGCCATTACGGACTACACAGATACGCAGTATTTT. Encoded protein: CASSLAITDYTDTQYF.

The chain is built from TRBV21-1 and TRBJ1-2; no check of the table's D call, TRBD1, against the DNA was made. TRBV21-1 is a pseudogene locus. CDR3 size: 14 residues. The CDR3 loop is CASSKRRLNYGYTF. The CDR3 nucleotides are TGTGCCAGCAGCAAACGCAGGCTCAACTATGGCTACACCTTC.

This CDR3 reads CASSKGTGSPYEQYF. CDR3 nucleotide sequence: TGTGCCAGTAGTAAAGGGACAGGGTCTCCATACGAGCAGTACTTC. The genes are TRBV19 and TRBJ2-7; 9 bases align to TRBD1. The V segment lost 4 bases and the J segment 4 bases; nucleotides outside the gene matches: 8. This CDR3 contains 15 residues. CDR1 is LNHDA, CDR2 SQIVND, per germline (reference sequence).

The rearrangement joins TRBV19 to TRBJ2-5; 9 bases match TRBD2. Germline V gene sequence: CDR1 LNHDA, CDR2 SQIVND (reference sequence). V lost 1 base and J lost 3; bases outside the gene matches: 0. This CDR3 has 14 amino acids. The CDR3 loop reads CASSIASGEETQYF. CDR3 coding DNA: TGTGCCAGTAGTATAGCTAGCGGGGAAGAGACCCAGTACTTC.

This sequence joins TRBV7-2 and TRBJ1-1; TRBD1 might be the D (6 bases). The CDR3 consists of 15 residues. CDR1 is SGHTA, CDR2 FQGNSA, per germline. Trimming left V 0 bases short and J 8 bases short, with 16 bases between. CDR3 nucleotides: TGTGCCAGCAGCTTAGCGGTTCTGGGAGACAGGGAAGCTTTCTTT. It codes for CASSLAVLGDREAFF.

The rearrangement links TRBV4-2 to TRBJ1-2; 8 positions match TRBD1. Looked up from germline, CDR1 is LGHNA and CDR2 is YNFKEQ. V trimming: 3 bases; J trimming: 2 bases; junction bases outside the gene matches: 5. The CDR3 loop spans 15 amino acids. CDR3 protein: CASSQGGTGNYGYTF. The CDR3 nucleotides are TGTGCCAGCAGCCAGGGGGGGACAGGCAACTATGGCTACACCTTC.

This chain uses TRBV18 with TRBJ1-3; 9 bases are a match to TRBD1. Trimming at V came to 8 bases and at J to 0 bases, leaving 8 bases not matched to a gene. This CDR3 comprises 16 residues. CDR1 KGHSH and CDR2 LQKENI come from the germline V gene. The CDR3 DNA follows: TGTGCCAGCGCCTCCGGGACAGGGTTCTCTGGAAACACCATATATTTT. This encodes CASASGTGFSGNTIYF.

This clone was observed a handful of times. This sequence joins TRBV9 and TRBJ2-2, with D uncertain. CDR3 size: 13 residues. The germline CDR1 and CDR2 sequences are SGDLS and YYNGEE. V was clipped by 0 bases and J by 9 bases, with 9 bases between them. CDR3 bases: TGTGCCAGCAGCGTAGGGCCCCCCCGGGAGCTGTTTTTT. It codes for CASSVGPPRELFF. Drawing the rest from reference TRBV9 and TRBJ2-2, the complete variable domain is DSGVTQTPKHLITATGQRVTLRCSPRSGDLSVYWYQQSLDQGLQFLIQYYNGEERAKGNILERFSAQQFPDLHSELNLSSLELGDSALYFCASSVGPPRELFFGEGSRLTVL.

The chain employs TRBV10-3 and TRBJ1-6; D uncertain. Germline V gene sequence: CDR1 ENHRY, CDR2 SYGVKD. The CDR3 contains 17 residues. Trimming removed 4 bases from V and 0 bases from J, with 13 bases in between. CDR3 residues: CAISAEQSSSYNSPLHF. The CDR3 nucleotides read TGTGCCATCAGTGCCGAACAGAGCAGCTCCTATAATTCACCCCTCCACTTT.

This clone has more than one count but fewer than ten. CDR3 protein: CASSELPVGSNQPQHF. CDR3 DNA: TGTGCCAGCAGTGAATTGCCGGTCGGTAGCAATCAGCCCCAGCATTTT. V and J are TRBV6-1 and TRBJ1-5, with unresolved D. There are 16 residues in the CDR3. Per germline, CDR1 MNHNS and CDR2 SASEGT. V gave up 2 bases and J gave up 0 bases, with 11 bases separating them.

The chain couples TRBV10-3 to TRBJ2-5, with 8 bases that match TRBD1. Looked up from germline, CDR1 is ENHRY and CDR2 is SYGVKD. Trimming took 8 bases from V and 5 from J; bases not matched to a gene: 13. The CDR3 length is 15 residues. The CDR3 protein is CAISLEAGQGETQYF. CDR3 nucleotides: TGTGCCATCTCCTTGGAGGCCGGACAGGGCGAGACCCAGTACTTC.

The V gene is TRBV19, the J gene TRBJ1-5; 8 positions agree with TRBD1. The CDR3 consists of 18 residues. V lost 5 bases to trimming and J lost 0 bases; unmatched junction nucleotides: 12. The germline V gene has CDR1 LNHDA and CDR2 SQIVND (reference sequence). The CDR3 DNA is TGTGCCAGTAGTCCAGACCTGGACAGGGCGGCTAGCAATCAGCCCCAGCATTTT. Translation: CASSPDLDRAASNQPQHF.

The gene calls are TRBV6-5 and TRBJ2-7, with no clear D. Between the trimmed V and J ends, which lost 0 bases and 3 bases, there was a span of 9 bases. CDR1 and CDR2 (germline): MNHEY, SVGAGI. The CDR3 runs 14 residues. The CDR3 is CASSYSSVIYEQYF. CDR3 DNA: TGTGCCAGCAGTTACTCGTCGGTGATCTACGAGCAGTACTTC.

The genes are TRBV6-6 and TRBJ1-1; TRBD1 is a possible D gene (6 bases). The CDR3 contains 13 residues. The germline V and J ends were trimmed by 10 bases and 4 bases, with 16 bases remaining between them. Germline loops: CDR1 MNHNY, CDR2 SVGAGI (reference sequence). In DNA, the CDR3 is TGTGCCATCGCCAAGGGGGGGAGCACTGAAGCTTTCTTT. Translating it yields CAIAKGGSTEAFF.

This clone was seen once. The chain links TRBV6-5 to TRBJ1-1; the D is unclear. This CDR3 is built from 14 residues. Germline CDR1 MNHEY, CDR2 SVGAGI. V lost 0 bases to trimming and J lost 0 bases, with 5 bases between them. The CDR3 here is CASSYSSLNTEAFF. Here the CDR3 DNA reads TGTGCCAGCAGTTACTCGAGCCTGAACACTGAAGCTTTCTTT.

This clone was recorded a few times. V is TRBV5-1 and J is TRBJ1-2; D might be TRBD1 (6 bases). Per the germline V gene, CDR1 is SGHRS and CDR2 is YFSETQ. This CDR3 is 14 amino acids long. Trimming left V 4 bases short and J 5 bases short, with 15 bases between. The CDR3 DNA sequence: TGCGCCAGCAGCGGGGGCTGGGCCGGGTATGGCTACACCTTC. Translating gives CASSGGWAGYGYTF.

This chain connects TRBV2 to TRBJ2-1; TRBD1 matches 7 bases. CDR1 is SNHLY, CDR2 FYNNEI, per germline. The V segment lost 11 bases and the J segment 3 bases; nucleotides outside the gene matches: 16. The CDR3 sequence is 16 residues long. In nucleotides, the CDR3 is TGTGCCCGAACGATGGGGGTACAGGGGAACTACAATGAGCAGTTCTTC. Protein product: CARTMGVQGNYNEQFF.

The chain uses TRBV13 and TRBJ1-2; D is unresolved. Germline CDR1 and CDR2: PRHDT and FYEKMQ (reference sequence). The CDR3 length is 13 residues. Trimming stripped 3 bases from V and 6 bases from J, with 11 bases between. The CDR3 protein is CASSFGLNHGYTF. CDR3 in DNA: TGTGCCAGCAGCTTCGGTCTAAACCATGGCTACACCTTC.

The J gene is TRBJ1-2, the V gene TRBV6-6, with TRBD1 matching over 9 bases. Trimming at V came to 0 bases and at J to 6 bases, leaving 2 bases not matched to a gene. The CDR3 is 14 residues long. From germline, CDR1 is MNHNY and CDR2 SVGAGI (reference sequence). This CDR3 reads CASSYSGTGNGYTF. The CDR3 DNA sequence: TGTGCCAGCAGTTACTCCGGGACAGGGAATGGCTACACCTTC.

This chain connects TRBV7-9 to TRBJ1-5; 11 bases are a match to TRBD1. V lost 5 bases and J lost 5; bases outside the gene matches: 8. CDR1 is SEHNR and CDR2 is FQNEAQ in the germline V gene (reference sequence). This CDR3 contains 16 residues. CDR3 DNA sequence: TGTGCCAGCAGCCACGGACAGGGGGCCTACCATCAGCCCCAGCATTTT. It specifies CASSHGQGAYHQPQHF.

J is TRBJ1-4 and V is TRBV5-1, with TRBD1 matching over 11 bases. CDR1 is SGHRS, CDR2 YFSETQ, per germline. J gave up 8 bases and V 2 bases, and 2 bases lay outside the gene matches. CDR3 length: 14 residues. In DNA form, the CDR3 reads TGCGCCAGCAGCTTTGGGACAGGGGGGGAAAAACTGTTTTTT. As protein: CASSFGTGGEKLFF. Full variable domain (outside the CDR3, taken from reference TRBV5-1 and TRBJ1-4): KAGVTQTPRYLIKTRGQQVTLSCSPISGHRSVSWYQQTPGQGLQFLFEYFSETQRNKGNFPGRFSGRQFSNSRSEMNVSTLELGDSALYLCASSFGTGGEKLFFGSGTQLSVL.

Concerning this clone: One end of the junction does not line up with germline, which may come from a read error. This chain uses TRBV7-9 with TRBJ1-2; D gene uncertain. The CDR3 is made up of 13 amino acids. CDR1 is SEHNR and CDR2 is FQNEAQ in the germline V gene (reference sequence). The CDR3 DNA is TGTTCCAGCAGCTTAGAAGTCGGAGCGGGCTACACCTTC. Its protein is CSSSLEVGAGYTF. The full variable domain, rest sourced from reference TRBV7-9 and TRBJ1-2, is DTGVSQNPRHKITKRGQNVTFRCDPISEHNRLYWYRQTLGQGPEFLTYFQNEAQLEKSRLLSDRFSAERPKGSFSTLEIQRTEQGDSAMYLCSSSLEVGAGYTFGSGTRLTVV.

CDR3 nucleotide sequence: TGTGCCAGCAGCGACAGCACCGGACCCAGCAATGAGCAGTTCTTC. It specifies CASSDSTGPSNEQFF. The chain joins TRBV5-4 to TRBJ2-1; tentatively, D is TRBD1 (5 bases). The CDR3 extends over 15 amino acids. The V gene lost 4 bases and the J gene lost 6 bases, with 17 bases spanning the gap. CDR1 and CDR2 (germline): SGHNT, YYREEE (reference sequence).

The chain has TRBV18 and TRBJ2-7; TRBD2 might be the D (6 bases). V was trimmed by 6 bases and J by 2 bases, leaving 17 bases between them. CDR3 size: 15 residues. Germline V gene data show CDR1 as KGHSH and CDR2 as LQKENI. The chain's CDR3 is CASSPTEGTTYEQYF. CDR3 DNA sequence: TGTGCCAGCTCCCCGACGGAGGGGACCACCTACGAGCAGTACTTC. The whole variable domain, remainder taken from reference TRBV18 and TRBJ2-7, is NAGVMQNPRHLVRRRGQEARLRCSPMKGHSHVYWYRQLPEEGLKFMVYLQKENIIDESGMPKERFSAEFPKEGPSILRIQQVVRGDSAAYFCASSPTEGTTYEQYFGPGTRLTVT.

V gene TRBV6-1 combines with J gene TRBJ1-2; TRBD1 might be the D (6 bases). The CDR3 contains 13 residues. CDR1 MNHNS and CDR2 SASEGT come from the germline V gene. V was shortened by 6 bases and J by 7 bases, with 15 bases between the two germline ends. The CDR3 DNA is TGTGCCAGCAGCGACTGGACCAGGGGTGGCTACACCTTC. This sequence encodes CASSDWTRGGYTF.

This chain uses TRBV7-9 with TRBJ1-1; D perhaps matches TRBD1 (5 bases). CDR3 size: 14 residues. Germline V gene lookup returns CDR1 SEHNR and CDR2 FQNEAQ (reference sequence). The V gene lost 1 base and the J gene lost 6 bases, with 12 bases spanning the gap. The CDR3 protein is CASSLEGRGAEAFF. The CDR3 DNA is TGTGCCAGCAGCTTAGAAGGGAGGGGCGCTGAAGCTTTCTTT.

CDR3 nucleotides: TGTGCCAGCAGCTTGTTATCGACAGGGGGCCATGGCTACACCTTC. Protein product: CASSLLSTGGHGYTF. The chain joins TRBV5-6 to TRBJ1-2; 10 bases are a match to TRBD1. J lost 6 bases, V lost 1 base, and 6 bases had no gene match. Germline V lookup: CDR1 SGHDT, CDR2 YYEEEE. The CDR3 is 15 amino acids.